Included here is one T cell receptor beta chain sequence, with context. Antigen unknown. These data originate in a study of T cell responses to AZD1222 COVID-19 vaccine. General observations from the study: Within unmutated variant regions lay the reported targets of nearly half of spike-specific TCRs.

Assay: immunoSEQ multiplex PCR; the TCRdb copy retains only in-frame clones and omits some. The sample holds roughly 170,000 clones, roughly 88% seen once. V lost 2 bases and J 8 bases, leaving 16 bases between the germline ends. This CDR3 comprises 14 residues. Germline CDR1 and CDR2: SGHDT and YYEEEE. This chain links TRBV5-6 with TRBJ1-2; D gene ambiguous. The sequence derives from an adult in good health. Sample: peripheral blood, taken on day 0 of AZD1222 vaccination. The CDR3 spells CASSFQGSVGGYTF. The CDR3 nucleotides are TGTGCCAGCAGCTTCCAAGGCAGCGTGGGGGGCTACACCTTC.